The 10 T cell receptor beta chains in this list originate from one sample, sequenced in a study of post-analysis software for immune sequencing data. TCR beta cDNA libraries included unique molecular identifiers. Via MiXCR, TCRdb re-called the PCR reads, giving one row per CDR3 protein. The data hold 550,000 to 700,000 distinct CDR3 sequences, with roughly two fifths observed a single time. Whole-study findings and limits: About five TRBV segments were more frequent in patients than controls; TRBV5-6, TRBV5-1 and TRBV20-1 belonged to this group.

Their antigen targets remain unknown. The source material was blood. These receptors were collected from a girl under 18 with multiple sclerosis.

This clonotype was detected a few times. V gene TRBV12-3 or TRBV12-4 combines with J gene TRBJ1-1; TRBD1 is a possible D gene (6 bases). This CDR3 comprises 13 residues. The ends were cut back, 2 bases at V and 5 bases at J, with 9 bases in the middle. The CDR3 nucleotides are TGTGCCAGCAGTTTAAGGGGGAGGACTGAAGCTTTCTTT. This gives the protein CASSLRGRTEAFF.

In its sample, this clonotype was seen a few times. J is TRBJ1-2 and V is TRBV12-3 or TRBV12-4; D is undetermined. Trimming took off 7 bases at V and 4 bases at J, with 10 bases between the two ends. The CDR3 contains 12 residues. The CDR3 sequence is CASTPEGYGYTF. The CDR3 DNA follows: TGTGCCAGCACCCCCGAGGGCTATGGCTACACCTTC.

The chain links TRBV12-3 or TRBV12-4 to TRBJ2-7; TRBD2 is a possible D gene (5 bases). CDR3 length equals 13 residues. Trimming took 5 bases from V and 3 from J, leaving 11 bases between them. The CDR3 region has the DNA TGTGCCAGCAGTACTAGGAGGAACTACGAGCAGTACTTC. Protein: CASSTRRNYEQYF.

V and J are TRBV20-1 and TRBJ1-4; D is undetermined. V lost 1 base to trimming and J lost 10 bases, with 25 bases between them. The CDR3 totals 17 residues. CDR1 is DFQATT, CDR2 SNEGSKA, per germline (reference sequence). This chain's CDR3 is CSARAGPQTDRPLKLFF. In nucleotides, the CDR3 is TGCAGTGCTAGAGCCGGCCCCCAAACTGACCGCCCGCTAAAACTGTTTTTT.

V usage is TRBV25-1 and J usage is TRBJ2-7; unclear D gene. V lost 4 bases, J lost 5 bases, and 12 bases lay in between. The CDR3 runs to 13 residues. Germline loops: CDR1 MGHDK, CDR2 SYGVNS. The chain's CDR3 is CASSVIQGHEQYF. The CDR3 bases are TGTGCCAGCAGTGTTATCCAAGGACACGAGCAGTACTTC.

This clonotype was detected once. A much larger clone lies a single base off, so this may be a read error. This chain joins TRBV7-8 and TRBJ2-5; D might be TRBD2 (5 bases). The CDR3 extends over 14 amino acids. Deletions cut 5 bases from V and 0 bases from J, with 10 bases between. Germline CDR1 and CDR2: SGHVS and FQNEAQ. CDR3 in amino acids: CASSARLNQETQYF. In DNA form, the CDR3 reads TGTGCCAGCAGCGCCAGACTAAACCAAGAGACCCAGTACTTC. The whole variable domain, remainder taken from reference TRBV7-8 and TRBJ2-5, is GAGVSQSPRYKVAKRGQDVALRCDPISGHVSLFWYQQALGQGPEFLTYFQNEAQLDKSGLPSDRFFAERPEGSVSTLKIQRTQQEDSAVYLCASSARLNQETQYFGPGTRLLVL.

The chain uses TRBV20-1 and TRBJ2-7; 8 bases are a match to TRBD2. Looked up from germline, CDR1 is DFQATT and CDR2 is SNEGSKA (reference sequence). V lost 3 bases and J lost 2; bases outside the gene matches: 3. CDR3 length: 13 residues. The CDR3 region has the DNA TGCAGTGCTAGTCTAGCGGGTGCCTACGAGCAGTACTTC. Protein product: CSASLAGAYEQYF.

This sequence joins TRBV10-2 and TRBJ1-1; perhaps TRBD1 as D (5 bases). The ends were cut back, 8 bases at V and 4 bases at J, with 20 bases in the middle. Germline CDR1 and CDR2: WSHSY and SAAADI. The CDR3 spans 15 residues. CDR3 in amino acids: CASALSGEGSTEAFF. Written as DNA, the CDR3 is TGCGCCAGCGCCCTGAGCGGGGAGGGGAGCACTGAAGCTTTCTTT.

The sample holds a few counts of this clonotype. The V gene is TRBV29-1, the J gene TRBJ2-5, with D hard to call. This CDR3 is built from 12 residues. Trimming removed 5 bases at V and 1 base at J, with 8 bases between. CDR1 and CDR2 (germline): SQVTM, ANQGSEA. The CDR3 protein is CSVRQLQETQYF. CDR3 DNA: TGCAGCGTTCGGCAGCTCCAAGAGACCCAGTACTTC. The complete variable domain, with remaining parts taken from reference TRBV29-1 and TRBJ2-5, reads SAVISQKPSRDICQRGTSLTIQCQVDSQVTMMFWYRQQPGQSLTLIATANQGSEATYESGFVIDKFPISRPNLTFSTLTVSNMSPEDSSIYLCSVRQLQETQYFGPGTRLLVL.

The genes are TRBV7-2 and TRBJ1-1; D gene ambiguous. CDR3 length equals 13 residues. V was clipped by 2 bases and J by 11 bases, with 15 bases between them. Germline CDR1 is SGHTA and CDR2 is FQGNSA. The CDR3 reads CASSLSGRAGAFF. The DNA of the CDR3 is TGTGCCAGCAGCTTATCAGGACGCGCCGGCGCTTTCTTT.